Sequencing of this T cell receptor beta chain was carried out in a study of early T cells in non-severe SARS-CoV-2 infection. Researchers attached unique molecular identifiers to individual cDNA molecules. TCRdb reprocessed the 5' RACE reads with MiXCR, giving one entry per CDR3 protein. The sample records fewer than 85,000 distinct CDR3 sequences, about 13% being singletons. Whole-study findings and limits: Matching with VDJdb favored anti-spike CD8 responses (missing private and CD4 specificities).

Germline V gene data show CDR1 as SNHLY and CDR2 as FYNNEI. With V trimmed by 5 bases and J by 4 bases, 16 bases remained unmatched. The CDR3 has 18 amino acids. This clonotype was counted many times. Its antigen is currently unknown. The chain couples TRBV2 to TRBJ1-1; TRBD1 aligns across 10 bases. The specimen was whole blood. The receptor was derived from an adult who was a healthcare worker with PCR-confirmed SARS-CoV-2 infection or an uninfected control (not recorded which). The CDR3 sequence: CASSRSSKTGGIGTEAFF. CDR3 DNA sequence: TGTGCCAGCAGTCGATCCTCGAAGACAGGGGGCATCGGCACTGAAGCTTTCTTT. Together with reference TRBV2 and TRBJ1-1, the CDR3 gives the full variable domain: EPEVTQTPSHQVTQMGQEVILRCVPISNHLYFYWYRQILGQKVEFLVSFYNNEISEKSEIFDDQFSVERPDGSNFTLKIRSTKLEDSAMYFCASSRSSKTGGIGTEAFFGQGTRLTVV.